This T cell receptor (beta chain) comes out of a study of low-dose radiotherapy and immunotherapy resistance in tumors (dated by TCRdb to 2022 to 2024). Notes on the research overall: In Cohort 1, each fraction delivered 0.5 Gy every 2 weeks, and the prescribed total PTV dose was 6.5 Gy. The translational analysis covered eight patients: three from the first dose cohort and the first five from the second dose cohort. Starting on cycle 1 day 1, patients took 300 mg of aspirin by mouth once a day for four cycles. In Cohort 2, 1 Gy per fraction was delivered every two weeks, for a total of 13 Gy over 26 weeks. Patients were given nivolumab as a 240 mg flat dose every two weeks and ipilimumab at 1 mg/kg every six weeks, with both drugs delivered intravenously. Every two weeks, patients got intravenous cyclophosphamide at 200 mg/m2, given one day ahead of each radiation and immunotherapy administration. Randomization of trial participants into treatment groups was not performed. First-strand cDNA was synthesized using Superscript III and a set of TRAV- and TRBV-specific primers, so that both TCRalpha and TCRbeta chains were covered.

The sequencer listed for this sample is Illumina HiSeq 2500. TCRs were amplified with Phusion for around 19 PCR cycles, with a constant-region primer paired with the adapter attached to the V primers. Amplification of the isolated mRNA was done with the MessageAmp II aRNA Amplification Kit, which involved an approximately 16-hour in vitro transcription at 37 degrees C. The Dynabeads mRNA DIRECT Purification Kit was used to isolate mRNA for TCR sequencing. Indexed Illumina adapters were added in a second Phusion PCR of 25 cycles, after which AMPure XP beads were used to purify the products. Per the source publication's procedure: Custom Perl scripts were used to pool TCR sequences that encoded the same protein, to remove out-of-frame sequences, and to calculate the abundance of each clonotype. TCR sequences supported by only a single read were excluded from analysis. Repertoire metrics included Shannon entropy, Gini index, clonality, richness, and frequency of TCRs shared between repertoires. Through fastp at Q25 and MiXCR, TCRdb rebuilt clones from the public reads, retaining in-frame beta chains. Merged by CDR3 protein, the rows form single entries marked with the most common genes and DNA. The V and J calls, along with clone size, are taken from TCRdb and not from the paper's own processing. This sample has roughly 48,000 distinct CDR3 sequences in its table, and 33% of those were observed once. 7.5% to 9.5% of the sample is taken by the ten largest.

In light of the paper, this sample's time point label describes: after trial treatment. This sample's treatment or condition label indicates: LDRT plus nivolumab, ipilimumab, low-dose cyclophosphamide and aspirin (RACIN trial). The donors came from RACIN, which was a single-arm phase I dose-escalation trial that paired nivolumab and ipilimumab with aspirin, low-dose cyclophosphamide and low-dose radiotherapy. Patients with advanced, TIL-negative solid tumors were considered eligible. The CDR3 sequence holds 15 residues, the cysteine and phenylalanine included. The only DNA kept is the CDR3, 45 bases in frame from the first base. Relative to germline, V is 9 bases shorter and J is 7 bases shorter, with 19 bases between their ends. The germline V gene (reference sequence) sets CDR1 to MNHEY and CDR2 to SMNVEV. This clonotype was counted many times. Its cognate antigen has yet to be identified. Per-nucleotide qualities are absent, and no much larger clonotype sits a single base away.

The chain is assembled from TRBV27 and TRBJ1-6, with no confident D gene call. The receptor was isolated from a male donor with rectosigmoid adenocarcinoma. The sequenced sample was PBMCs, obtained after low-dose radiotherapy plus immunotherapy. In nucleotides, the sequence is TGTGCCAGGATTATCGGCCCGGGGAGGAATTCACCCCTCCACTTT. Protein translation: CARIIGPGRNSPLHF.